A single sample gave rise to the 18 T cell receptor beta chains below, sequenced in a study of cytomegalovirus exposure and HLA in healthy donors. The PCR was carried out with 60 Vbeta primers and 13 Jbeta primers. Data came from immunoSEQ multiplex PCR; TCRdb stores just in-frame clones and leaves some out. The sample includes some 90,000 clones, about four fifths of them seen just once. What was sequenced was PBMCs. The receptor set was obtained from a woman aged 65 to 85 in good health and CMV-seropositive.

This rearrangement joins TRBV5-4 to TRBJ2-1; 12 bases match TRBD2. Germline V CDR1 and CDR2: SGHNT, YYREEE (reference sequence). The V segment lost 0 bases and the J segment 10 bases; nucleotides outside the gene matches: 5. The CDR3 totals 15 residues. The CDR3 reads CASSLAGLAGGEQFF. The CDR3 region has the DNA TGTGCCAGCAGCTTGGCCGGGCTAGCGGGAGGGGAGCAGTTCTTC. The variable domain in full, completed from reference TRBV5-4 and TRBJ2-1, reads ETGVTQSPTHLIKTRGQQVTLRCSSQSGHNTVSWYQQALGQGPQFIFQYYREEENGRGNFPPRFSGLQFPNYSSELNVNALELDDSALYLCASSLAGLAGGEQFFGPGTRLTVL.

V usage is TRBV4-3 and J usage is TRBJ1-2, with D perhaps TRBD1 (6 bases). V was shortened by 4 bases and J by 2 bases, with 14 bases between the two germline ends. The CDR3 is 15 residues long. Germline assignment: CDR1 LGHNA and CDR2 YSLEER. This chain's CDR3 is CASSREGGLNYGYTF. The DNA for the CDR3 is TGCGCCAGCAGCCGGGAGGGGGGGCTGAACTATGGCTACACCTTC.

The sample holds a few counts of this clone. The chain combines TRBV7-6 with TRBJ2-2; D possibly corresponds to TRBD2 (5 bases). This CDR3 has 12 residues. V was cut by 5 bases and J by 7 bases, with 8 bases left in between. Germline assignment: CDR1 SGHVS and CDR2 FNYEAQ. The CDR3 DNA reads TGTGCCAGCAGCCCTAGCTTCGGGGAGCTGTTTTTT. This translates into CASSPSFGELFF.

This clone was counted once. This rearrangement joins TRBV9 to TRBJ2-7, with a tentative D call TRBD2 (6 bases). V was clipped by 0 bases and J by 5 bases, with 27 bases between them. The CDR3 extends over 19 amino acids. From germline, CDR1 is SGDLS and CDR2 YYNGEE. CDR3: CASSVGVVTFGGKGDEQYF. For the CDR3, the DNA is TGTGCCAGCAGCGTAGGAGTGGTAACCTTCGGCGGGAAGGGTGACGAGCAGTACTTC.

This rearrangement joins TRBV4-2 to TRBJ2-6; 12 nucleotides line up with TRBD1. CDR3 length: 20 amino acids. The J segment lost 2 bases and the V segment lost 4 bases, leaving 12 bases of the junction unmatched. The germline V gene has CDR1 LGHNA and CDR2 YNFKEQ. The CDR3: CASSPHILGQGATGANVLTF. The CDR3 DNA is TGTGCCAGCAGCCCGCACATCTTGGGACAGGGGGCGACTGGGGCCAACGTCCTGACTTTC.

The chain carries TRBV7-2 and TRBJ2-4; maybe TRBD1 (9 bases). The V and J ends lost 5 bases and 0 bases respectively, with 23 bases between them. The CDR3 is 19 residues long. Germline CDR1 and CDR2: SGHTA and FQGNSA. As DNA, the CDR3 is TGTGCCAGCAGCCTCTCGGGAGGGACAGGGACGCTAGCCAAAAACATTCAGTACTTC. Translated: CASSLSGGTGTLAKNIQYF.

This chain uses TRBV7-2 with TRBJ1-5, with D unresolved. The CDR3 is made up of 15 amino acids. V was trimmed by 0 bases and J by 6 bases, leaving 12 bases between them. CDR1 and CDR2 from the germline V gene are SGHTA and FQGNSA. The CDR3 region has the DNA TGTGCCAGCAGCTTAGCCGGTTTCCTCGGTCAGCCCCAGCATTTT. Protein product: CASSLAGFLGQPQHF.

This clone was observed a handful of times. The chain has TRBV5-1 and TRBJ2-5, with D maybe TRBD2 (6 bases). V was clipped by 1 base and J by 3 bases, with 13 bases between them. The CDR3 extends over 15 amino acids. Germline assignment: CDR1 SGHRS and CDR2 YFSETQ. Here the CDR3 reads CASSLLLADEETQYF. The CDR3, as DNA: TGCGCCAGCAGCTTGTTACTAGCCGACGAAGAGACCCAGTACTTC. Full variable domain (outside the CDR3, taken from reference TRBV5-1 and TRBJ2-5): KAGVTQTPRYLIKTRGQQVTLSCSPISGHRSVSWYQQTPGQGLQFLFEYFSETQRNKGNFPGRFSGRQFSNSRSEMNVSTLELGDSALYLCASSLLLADEETQYFGPGTRLLVL.

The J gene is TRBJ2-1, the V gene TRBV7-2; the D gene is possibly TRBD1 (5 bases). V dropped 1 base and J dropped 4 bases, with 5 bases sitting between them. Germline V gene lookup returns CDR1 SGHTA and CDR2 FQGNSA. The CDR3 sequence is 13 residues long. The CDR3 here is CASSLGQYNEQFF. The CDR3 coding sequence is TGTGCCAGCAGCTTAGGACAGTACAATGAGCAGTTCTTC.

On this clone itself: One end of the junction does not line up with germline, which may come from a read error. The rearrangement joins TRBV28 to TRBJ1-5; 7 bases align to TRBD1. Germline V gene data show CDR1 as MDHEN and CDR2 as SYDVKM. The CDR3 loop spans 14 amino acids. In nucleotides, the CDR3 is TGTGCCAGCAGTTTAACGATGTCGCGGGACAGCCGCATTTTT. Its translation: CASSLTMSRDSRIF.

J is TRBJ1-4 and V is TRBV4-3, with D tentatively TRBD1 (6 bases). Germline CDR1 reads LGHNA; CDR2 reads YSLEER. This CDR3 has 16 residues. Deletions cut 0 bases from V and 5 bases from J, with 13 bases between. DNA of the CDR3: TGCGCCAGCAGCCAAGATCGCCGGACAGCAAATGAAAAACTGTTTTTT. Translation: CASSQDRRTANEKLFF.

Here the CDR3 reads CASSLPLEQYF. The CDR3 nucleotides are TGTGCCAGCAGCTTGCCCCTGGAGCAGTACTTC. This sequence joins TRBV5-6 and TRBJ2-7; no firm D call. Trimming cost V 1 base and J 7 bases, with 6 bases left between them. Germline CDR1 is SGHDT and CDR2 is YYEEEE. This CDR3 region has 11 residues.

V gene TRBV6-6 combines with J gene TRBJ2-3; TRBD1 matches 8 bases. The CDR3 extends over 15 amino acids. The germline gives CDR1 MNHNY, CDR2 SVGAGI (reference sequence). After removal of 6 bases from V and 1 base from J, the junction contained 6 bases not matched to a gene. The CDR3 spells CASRDSGQGTDTQYF. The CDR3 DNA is TGTGCCAGCAGGGACTCGGGACAGGGCACAGATACGCAGTATTTT.

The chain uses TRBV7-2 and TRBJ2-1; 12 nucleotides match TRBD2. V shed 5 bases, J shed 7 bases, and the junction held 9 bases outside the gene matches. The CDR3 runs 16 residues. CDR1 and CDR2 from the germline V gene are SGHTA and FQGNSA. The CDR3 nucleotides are TGTGCCAGCAGCCCCGCTAGCGGGGGGGCGCGGAATGAGCAGTTCTTC. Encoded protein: CASSPASGGARNEQFF.

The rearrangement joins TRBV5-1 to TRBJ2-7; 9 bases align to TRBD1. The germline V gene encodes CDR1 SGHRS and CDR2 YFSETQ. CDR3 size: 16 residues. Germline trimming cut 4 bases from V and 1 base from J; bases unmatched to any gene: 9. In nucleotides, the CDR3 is TGCGCCAGCAGCCCACCGGGACAGGGCCATTCCTACGAGCAGTACTTC. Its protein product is CASSPPGQGHSYEQYF.

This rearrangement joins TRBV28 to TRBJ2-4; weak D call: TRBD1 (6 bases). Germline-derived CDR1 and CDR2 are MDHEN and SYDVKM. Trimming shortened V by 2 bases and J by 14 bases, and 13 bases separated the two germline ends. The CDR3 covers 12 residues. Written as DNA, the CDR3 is TGTGCCAGCAGTTTACCACAGGGTGGCAAGTACTTC. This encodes CASSLPQGGKYF. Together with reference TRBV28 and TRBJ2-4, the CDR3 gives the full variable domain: DVKVTQSSRYLVKRTGEKVFLECVQDMDHENMFWYRQDPGLGLRLIYFSYDVKMKEKGDIPEGYSVSREKKERFSLILESASTNQTSMYLCASSLPQGGKYFGAGTRLSVL.

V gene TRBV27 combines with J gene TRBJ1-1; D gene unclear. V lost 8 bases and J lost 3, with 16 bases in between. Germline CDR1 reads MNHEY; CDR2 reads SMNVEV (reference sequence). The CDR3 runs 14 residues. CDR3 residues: CASGPRLRDTEAFF. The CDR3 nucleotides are TGTGCCAGCGGGCCCAGGTTGAGAGACACTGAAGCTTTCTTT.

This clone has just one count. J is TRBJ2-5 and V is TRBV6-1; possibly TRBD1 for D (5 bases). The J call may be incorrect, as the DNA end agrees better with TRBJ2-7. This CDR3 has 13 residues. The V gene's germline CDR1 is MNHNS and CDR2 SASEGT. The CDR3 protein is CASSEGGPYEQYF. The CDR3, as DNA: TGTGCCAGCAGTGAAGGGGGCCCCTACGAGCAGTACTTC.